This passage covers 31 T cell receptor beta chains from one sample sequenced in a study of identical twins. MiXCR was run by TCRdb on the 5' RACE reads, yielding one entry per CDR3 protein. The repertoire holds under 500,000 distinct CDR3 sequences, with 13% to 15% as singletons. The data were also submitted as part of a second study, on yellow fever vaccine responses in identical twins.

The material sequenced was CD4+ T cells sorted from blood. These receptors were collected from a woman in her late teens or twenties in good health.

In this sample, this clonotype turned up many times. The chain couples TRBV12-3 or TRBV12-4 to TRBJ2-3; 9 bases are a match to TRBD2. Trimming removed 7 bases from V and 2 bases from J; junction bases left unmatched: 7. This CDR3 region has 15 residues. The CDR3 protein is CASTVSGGNTDTQYF. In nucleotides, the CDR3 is TGTGCCAGCACCGTAAGCGGGGGGAACACAGATACGCAGTATTTT.

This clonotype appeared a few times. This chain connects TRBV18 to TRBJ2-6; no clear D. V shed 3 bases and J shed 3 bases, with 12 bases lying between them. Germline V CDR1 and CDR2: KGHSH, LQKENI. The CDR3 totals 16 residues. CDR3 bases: TGTGCCAGCTCACCCCTTGGCAATGGTGGGGCCAACGTCCTGACTTTC. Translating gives CASSPLGNGGANVLTF.

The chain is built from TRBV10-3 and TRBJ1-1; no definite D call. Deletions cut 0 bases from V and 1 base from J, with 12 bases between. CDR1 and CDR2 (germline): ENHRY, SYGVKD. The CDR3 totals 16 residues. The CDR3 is CAISESTPLGNTEAFF. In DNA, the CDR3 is TGTGCCATCAGTGAGTCGACTCCACTTGGGAACACTGAAGCTTTCTTT.

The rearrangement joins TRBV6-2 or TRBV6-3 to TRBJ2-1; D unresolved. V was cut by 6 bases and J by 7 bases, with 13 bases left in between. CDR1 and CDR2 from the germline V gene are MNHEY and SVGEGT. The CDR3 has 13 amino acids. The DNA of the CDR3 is TGTGCCAGCAGCCCCTTACGGGTGAATGAGCAGTTCTTC. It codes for CASSPLRVNEQFF.

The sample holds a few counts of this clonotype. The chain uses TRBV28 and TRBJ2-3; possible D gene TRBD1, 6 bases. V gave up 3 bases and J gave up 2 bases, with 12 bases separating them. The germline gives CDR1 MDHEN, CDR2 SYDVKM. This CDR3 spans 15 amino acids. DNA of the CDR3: TGTGCCAGCAGTTTCGGGACACACGCCACAGATACGCAGTATTTT. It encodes CASSFGTHATDTQYF. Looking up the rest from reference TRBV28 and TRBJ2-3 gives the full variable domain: DVKVTQSSRYLVKRTGEKVFLECVQDMDHENMFWYRQDPGLGLRLIYFSYDVKMKEKGDIPEGYSVSREKKERFSLILESASTNQTSMYLCASSFGTHATDTQYFGPGTRLTVL.

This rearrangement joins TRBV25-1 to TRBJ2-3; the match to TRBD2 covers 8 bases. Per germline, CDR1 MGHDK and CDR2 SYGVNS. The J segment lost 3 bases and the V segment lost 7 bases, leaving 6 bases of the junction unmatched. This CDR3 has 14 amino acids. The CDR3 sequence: CASTEREITDTQYF. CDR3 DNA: TGTGCCAGCACCGAGCGGGAGATAACAGATACGCAGTATTTT. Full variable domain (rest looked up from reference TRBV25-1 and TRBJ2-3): EADIYQTPRYLVIGTGKKITLECSQTMGHDKMYWYQQDPGMELHLIHYSYGVNSTEKGDLSSESTVSRIRTEHFPLTLESARPSHTSQYLCASTEREITDTQYFGPGTRLTVL.

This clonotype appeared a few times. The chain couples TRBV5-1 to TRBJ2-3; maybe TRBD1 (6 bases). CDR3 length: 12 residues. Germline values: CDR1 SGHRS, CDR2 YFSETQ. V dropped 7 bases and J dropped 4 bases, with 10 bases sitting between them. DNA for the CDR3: TGCGCCAGCGGAAAGGGGGCAGATACGCAGTATTTT. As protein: CASGKGADTQYF.

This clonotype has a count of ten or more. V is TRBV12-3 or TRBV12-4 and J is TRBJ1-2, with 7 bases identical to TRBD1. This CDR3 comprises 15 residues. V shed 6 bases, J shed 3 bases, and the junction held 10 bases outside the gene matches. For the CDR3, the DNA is TGTGCCAGCAGGCTGAACAGGGGTTCCTACTATGGCTACACCTTC. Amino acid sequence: CASRLNRGSYYGYTF.

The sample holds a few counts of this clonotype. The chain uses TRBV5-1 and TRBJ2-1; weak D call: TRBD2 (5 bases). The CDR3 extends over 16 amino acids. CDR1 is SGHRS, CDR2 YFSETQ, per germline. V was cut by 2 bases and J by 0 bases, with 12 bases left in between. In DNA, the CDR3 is TGCGCCAGCAGCTTTTCGGGGAAACTCTCCTACAATGAGCAGTTCTTC. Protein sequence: CASSFSGKLSYNEQFF.

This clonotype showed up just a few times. In nucleotides, the CDR3 is TGTGCCAGCTCGCTATACAGGGAGACTGAAGCTTTCTTT. As protein: CASSLYRETEAFF. The chain links TRBV18 to TRBJ1-1; tentative D call: TRBD1 (6 bases). The CDR3 runs 13 residues. Trimming removed 6 bases at V and 5 bases at J, with 13 bases between. Germline V gene data show CDR1 as KGHSH and CDR2 as LQKENI.

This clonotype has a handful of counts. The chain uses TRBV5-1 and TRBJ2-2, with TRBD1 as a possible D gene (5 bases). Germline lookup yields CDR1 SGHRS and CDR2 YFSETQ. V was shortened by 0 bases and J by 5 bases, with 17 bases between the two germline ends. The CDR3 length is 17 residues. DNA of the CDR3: TGCGCCAGCAGCTTGGAGGGGAACTTAATAGGGACCGGGGAGCTGTTTTTT. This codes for CASSLEGNLIGTGELFF.

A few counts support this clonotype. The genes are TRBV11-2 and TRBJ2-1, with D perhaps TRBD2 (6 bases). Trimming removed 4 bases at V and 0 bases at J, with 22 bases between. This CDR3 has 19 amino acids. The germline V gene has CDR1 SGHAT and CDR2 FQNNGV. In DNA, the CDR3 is TGTGCCAGCAGCTCGAGGGGACTGGGTCGAGGTAGCTCCTACAATGAGCAGTTCTTC. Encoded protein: CASSSRGLGRGSSYNEQFF.

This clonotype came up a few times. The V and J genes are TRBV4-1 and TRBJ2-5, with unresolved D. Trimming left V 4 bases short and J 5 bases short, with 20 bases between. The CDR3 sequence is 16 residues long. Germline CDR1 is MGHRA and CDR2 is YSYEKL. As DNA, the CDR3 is TGCGCCAGCAGCCCCGGAAGCTCCAGCGAGCAGGAGACCCAGTACTTC. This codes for CASSPGSSSEQETQYF.

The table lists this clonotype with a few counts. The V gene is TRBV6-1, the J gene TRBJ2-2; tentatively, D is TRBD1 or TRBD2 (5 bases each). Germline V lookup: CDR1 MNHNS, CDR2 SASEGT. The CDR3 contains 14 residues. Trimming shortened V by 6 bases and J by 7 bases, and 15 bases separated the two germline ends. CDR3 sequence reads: CASRHRTEGGELFF. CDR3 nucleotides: TGTGCCAGCAGACACAGGACTGAGGGCGGGGAGCTGTTTTTT.

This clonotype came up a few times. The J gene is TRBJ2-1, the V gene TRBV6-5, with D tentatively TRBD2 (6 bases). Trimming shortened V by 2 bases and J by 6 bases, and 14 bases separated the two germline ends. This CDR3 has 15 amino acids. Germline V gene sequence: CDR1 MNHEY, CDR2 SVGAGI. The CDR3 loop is CASSYGGTGSNEQFF. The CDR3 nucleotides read TGTGCCAGCAGTTACGGCGGGACCGGTAGCAATGAGCAGTTCTTC.

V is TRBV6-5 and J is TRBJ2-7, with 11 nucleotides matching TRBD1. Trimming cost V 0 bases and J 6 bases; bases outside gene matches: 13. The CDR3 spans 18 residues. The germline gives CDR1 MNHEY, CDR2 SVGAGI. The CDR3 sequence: CASSYSPQPGQGVLEQYF. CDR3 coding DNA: TGTGCCAGCAGTTACTCTCCCCAGCCGGGACAGGGGGTTCTCGAGCAGTACTTC.

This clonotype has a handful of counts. The CDR3 nucleotides read TGCAGTGCTAAACCGGGGACTAACACCGGGGAGCTGTTTTTT. Translating it yields CSAKPGTNTGELFF. The J gene is TRBJ2-2, the V gene TRBV20-1, with D tentatively TRBD2 (6 bases). The CDR3 is 14 amino acids. Germline loops: CDR1 DFQATT, CDR2 SNEGSKA (reference sequence). V was pared by 4 bases and J by 2 bases, with 11 bases between.

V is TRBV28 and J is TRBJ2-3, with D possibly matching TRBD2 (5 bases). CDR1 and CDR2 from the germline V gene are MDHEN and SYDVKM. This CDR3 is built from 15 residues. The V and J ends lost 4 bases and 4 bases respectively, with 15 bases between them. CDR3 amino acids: CASSSRRGGADTQYF. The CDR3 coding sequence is TGTGCCAGCAGTTCTCGACGGGGTGGTGCAGATACGCAGTATTTT.

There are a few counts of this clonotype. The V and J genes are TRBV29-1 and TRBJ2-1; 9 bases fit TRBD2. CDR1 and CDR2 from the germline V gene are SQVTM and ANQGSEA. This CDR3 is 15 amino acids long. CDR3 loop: CTLSRGGSSYNEQFF. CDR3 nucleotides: TGCACCCTCTCGCGGGGGGGGAGCTCCTACAATGAGCAGTTCTTC.

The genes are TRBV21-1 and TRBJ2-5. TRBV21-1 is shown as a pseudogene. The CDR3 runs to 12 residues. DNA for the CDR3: TGTGCCAGCAGCAAAGTGGGAGAGACCCAGTACTTC. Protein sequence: CASSKVGETQYF.

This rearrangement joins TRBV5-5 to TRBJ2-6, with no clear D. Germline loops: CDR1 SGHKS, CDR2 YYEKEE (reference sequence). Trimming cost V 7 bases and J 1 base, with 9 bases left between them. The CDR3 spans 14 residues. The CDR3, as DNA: TGTGCCAGCTTTCAGCTTTCTGGGGCCAACGTCCTGACTTTC. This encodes CASFQLSGANVLTF.

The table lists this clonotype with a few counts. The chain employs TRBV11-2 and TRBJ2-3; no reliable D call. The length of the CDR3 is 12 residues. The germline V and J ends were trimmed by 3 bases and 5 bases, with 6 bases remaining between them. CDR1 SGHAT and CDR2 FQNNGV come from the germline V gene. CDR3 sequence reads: CASSLMGDTQYF. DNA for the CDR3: TGTGCCAGCAGCTTGATGGGAGATACGCAGTATTTT.

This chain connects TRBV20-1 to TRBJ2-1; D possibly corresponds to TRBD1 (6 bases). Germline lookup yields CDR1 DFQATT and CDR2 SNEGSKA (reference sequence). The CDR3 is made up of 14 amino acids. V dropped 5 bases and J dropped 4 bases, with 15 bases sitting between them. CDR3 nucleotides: TGCAGTGCTCAAGCCGGGACAAATTACAATGAGCAGTTCTTC. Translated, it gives CSAQAGTNYNEQFF.

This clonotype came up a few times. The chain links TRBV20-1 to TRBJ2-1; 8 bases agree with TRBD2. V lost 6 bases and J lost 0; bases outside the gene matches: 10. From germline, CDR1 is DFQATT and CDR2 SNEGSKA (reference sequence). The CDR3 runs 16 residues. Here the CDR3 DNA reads TGCAGTGCCCCCCCACTAGCGGCCAGCTCCTACAATGAGCAGTTCTTC. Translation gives CSAPPLAASSYNEQFF.

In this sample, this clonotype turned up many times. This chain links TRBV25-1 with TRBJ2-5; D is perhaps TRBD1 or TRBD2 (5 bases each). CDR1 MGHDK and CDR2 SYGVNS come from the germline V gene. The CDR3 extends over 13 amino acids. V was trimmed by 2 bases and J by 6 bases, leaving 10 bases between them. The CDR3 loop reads CASSEVGGKTQYF. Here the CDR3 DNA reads TGTGCCAGCAGTGAAGTTGGGGGAAAGACCCAGTACTTC.

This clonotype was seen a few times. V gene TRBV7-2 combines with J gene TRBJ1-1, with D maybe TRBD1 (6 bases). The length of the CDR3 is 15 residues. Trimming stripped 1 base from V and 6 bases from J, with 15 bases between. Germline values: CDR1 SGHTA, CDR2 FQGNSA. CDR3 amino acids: CASSLGSYRAAEAFF. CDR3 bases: TGTGCCAGCAGCTTAGGCTCCTACAGGGCCGCTGAAGCTTTCTTT. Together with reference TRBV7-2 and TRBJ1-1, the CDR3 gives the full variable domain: GAGVSQSPSNKVTEKGKDVELRCDPISGHTALYWYRQSLGQGLEFLIYFQGNSAPDKSGLPSDRFSAERTGGSVSTLTIQRTQQEDSAVYLCASSLGSYRAAEAFFGQGTRLTVV.

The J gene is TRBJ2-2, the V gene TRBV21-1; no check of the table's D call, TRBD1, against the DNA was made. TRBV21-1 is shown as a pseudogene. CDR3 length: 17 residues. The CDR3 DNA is TGTGCCAGCAGCAAAGGGTGCCCAGGGTGTTGGACCGGGGAGCTGTTTTTT. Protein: CASSKGCPGCWTGELFF.

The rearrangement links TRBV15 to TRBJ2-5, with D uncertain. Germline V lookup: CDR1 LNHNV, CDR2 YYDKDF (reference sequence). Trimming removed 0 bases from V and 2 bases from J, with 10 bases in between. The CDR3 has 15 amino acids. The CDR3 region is CATSRDLARQETQYF. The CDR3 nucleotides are TGTGCCACCAGCAGAGATCTGGCCAGACAAGAGACCCAGTACTTC. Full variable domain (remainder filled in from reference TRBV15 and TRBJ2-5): DAMVIQNPRYQVTQFGKPVTLSCSQTLNHNVMYWYQQKSSQAPKLLFHYYDKDFNNEADTPDNFQSRRPNTSFCFLDIRSPGLGDTAMYLCATSRDLARQETQYFGPGTRLLVL.

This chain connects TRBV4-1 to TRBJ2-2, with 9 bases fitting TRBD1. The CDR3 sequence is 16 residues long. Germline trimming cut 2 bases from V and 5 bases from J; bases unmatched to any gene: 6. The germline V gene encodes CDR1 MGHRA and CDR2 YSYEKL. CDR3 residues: CASSQPRDRATGELFF. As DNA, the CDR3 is TGCGCCAGCAGCCAACCCCGGGACAGGGCAACCGGGGAGCTGTTTTTT.

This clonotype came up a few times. The DNA of the CDR3 is TGTGCCAGCAGCGAAATCCGGGGGAATGAGCAGTTCTTC. Amino acid sequence: CASSEIRGNEQFF. The rearrangement uses TRBV6-6 and TRBJ2-1, with D possibly TRBD2 on 6 matching bases. V was pared by 6 bases and J by 7 bases, with 13 bases between. There are 13 residues in the CDR3. The germline gives CDR1 MNHNY, CDR2 SVGAGI (reference sequence).

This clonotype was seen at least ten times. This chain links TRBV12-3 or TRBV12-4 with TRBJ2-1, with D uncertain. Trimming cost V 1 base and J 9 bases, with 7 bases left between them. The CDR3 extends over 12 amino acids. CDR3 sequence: CASSLGEFEQFF. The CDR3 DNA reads TGTGCCAGCAGTTTAGGTGAATTTGAGCAGTTCTTC.